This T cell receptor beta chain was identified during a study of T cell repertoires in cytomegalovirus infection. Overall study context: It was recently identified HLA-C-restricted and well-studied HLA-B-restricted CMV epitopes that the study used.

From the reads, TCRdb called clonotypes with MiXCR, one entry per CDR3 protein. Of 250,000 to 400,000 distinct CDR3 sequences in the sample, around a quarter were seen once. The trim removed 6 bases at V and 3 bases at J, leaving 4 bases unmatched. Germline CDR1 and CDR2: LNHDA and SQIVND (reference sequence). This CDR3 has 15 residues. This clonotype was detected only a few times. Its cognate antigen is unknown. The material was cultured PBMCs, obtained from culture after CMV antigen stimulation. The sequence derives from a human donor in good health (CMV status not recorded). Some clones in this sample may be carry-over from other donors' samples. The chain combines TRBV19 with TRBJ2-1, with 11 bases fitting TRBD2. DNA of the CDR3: TGTGCCAGTAGCACTAGCGGGGGCCGCTACAATGAGCAGTTCTTC. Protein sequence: CASSTSGGRYNEQFF.